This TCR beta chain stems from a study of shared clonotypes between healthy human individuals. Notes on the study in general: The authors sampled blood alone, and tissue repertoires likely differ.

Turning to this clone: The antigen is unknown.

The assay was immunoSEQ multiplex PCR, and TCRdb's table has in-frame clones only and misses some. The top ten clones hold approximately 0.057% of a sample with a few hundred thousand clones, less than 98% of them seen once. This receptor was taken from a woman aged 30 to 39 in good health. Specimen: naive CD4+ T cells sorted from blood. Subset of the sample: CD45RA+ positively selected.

The CDR3 sequence: CASSYAGDRNSPLHF. CDR3 DNA: TGTGCCAGCAGTTACGCAGGAGATAGGAATTCACCCCTCCACTTT. V usage is TRBV6-5 and J usage is TRBJ1-6; D not certain. This CDR3 is 15 amino acids long. Germline CDR1 MNHEY, CDR2 SVGAGI. V was cut by 2 bases and J by 7 bases, with 12 bases left in between.